This TCR beta chain was identified in a study of CD8+CD57+ T cells in acquired aplastic anemia (dated by TCRdb to 2016 to 2019). Background on the whole study: Extracted DNA from sorted CD4+ and CD8+ cells averaged about 3.4 ug, ranging from about 0.18 to 27.4 ug. A CD8+CD57+ expansion meant a frequency higher than the mean frequency seen in healthy subjects.

Expansion of CD8+CD57+ cells had been shown by flow cytometry in the patients chosen for sequencing. Severe acquired aplastic anemia was diagnosed in all patients according to International Study of Aplastic Anemia and Agranulocytosis and Camitta criteria. No therapy had been received by the patients at the time of blood sampling. In the study, sorted CD4+ and CD8+ blood T cells from patients with severe aplastic anemia and from healthy subjects underwent deep sequencing of TCR repertoires. In the USA, patient enrollment took place under clinicaltrials.gov protocols 00001620, 01623167, 00001397, 00071045, 00081523 and 00961064. Ficoll-Paque density gradient centrifugation was used to isolate peripheral blood mononuclear cells. Before DNA extraction, CD4+ and CD8+ T cells were sorted by FACS or by magnetic beads. Profiling of TCR beta VDJ combinations and CDR3 sequences used genomic DNA as the template. An Illumina HiSeq 2000 was the platform used for TCR repertoire sequencing. Under the source paper's analysis protocol: Repertoire assessment relied on Simpson's diversity index, CDR3 size and DJ length profiles, and TRBV/TRBJ rearrangement plots. The most abundant DNA sequence in the deep sequencing data was taken as the immunodominant clone. CDR3 amino acid sequences were checked for sharing across subjects and were also compared against the VDJdb database and published repertoires. TCRdb reworked the public reads: Q25 trimming with fastp, MiXCR clone assembly, productive beta chains retained. Rows matching on CDR3 protein sequence are summarized as one entry with the most common DNA and genes. V and J calls and clone size were set by TCRdb, not the authors. The sample table shows about 180,000 distinct CDR3 sequences, and about half are seen once. 13% of the sample goes to the ten largest clones.

CDR1 and CDR2 are read off the germline V gene (reference sequence) as DFQATT and SNEGSKA. V is shortened by 1 base, J by 2 bases, and the region joining them spans 10 bases. From cysteine to phenylalanine, the CDR3 is 14 amino acids long. This entry keeps only the CDR3 DNA: 42 bases, framed from base 1. General findings and caveats noted by the study authors: Patients and healthy controls showed no significant difference in CD8+ Simpson's diversity (P=0.060). Although roughly 29 CD8+ CDR3 sequences were shared by patients and controls, these sequences appeared highly expressed in patients and within the immunodominant clones of patients.

The table lists this clonotype with many counts. It has no known antigen specificity. Base qualities were left out, and no much larger clone turns up one base away. The source of this sequence is a human donor with aplastic anemia. The sequenced material came from sorted CD4+, CD8+, or CD8+CD57+ T cells (not recorded which) from PBMCs. The chain is encoded by TRBV20-1 joined to TRBJ2-3, with the D assignment possibly TRBD1 or TRBD2, given 6 matching bases for each. The CDR3: CSARAGAFTDTQYF. The sequenced DNA is TGCAGTGCTAGAGCGGGGGCCTTCACAGATACGCAGTATTTT.